These 23 T cell receptor beta chains were all obtained from the same sample, sequenced in a study of human T cells and chemical hapten exposure. The time point is: patch test 1, 2 weeks after DPC sensitization. Treatment described: therapeutic diphenylcyclopropenone sensitization with weekly scalp DPC. MiXCR, run by TCRdb on the RACE reads, gives a single entry per CDR3 protein. The sample has 180,000 or so distinct CDR3 sequences, about 15% seen once; the top ten hold 1.7%. This specimen was whole blood, taken in connection with sensitization to the hapten diphenylcyclopropenone (DPC). The receptors were gathered from a woman in her twenties or thirties with alopecia areata. Some clones in this sample may be carry-over from other donors' samples.

The V gene is TRBV6-6, the J gene TRBJ2-5, with D uncertain. The germline V gene encodes CDR1 MNHNY and CDR2 SVGAGI (reference sequence). The CDR3 is made up of 13 amino acids. V was pared by 5 bases and J by 2 bases, with 9 bases between. DNA of the CDR3: TGTGCCAGCAGTCGCCCCCCGCAAGAGACCCAGTACTTC. This gives the protein CASSRPPQETQYF.

A few counts support this clonotype. This chain uses TRBV7-6 with TRBJ2-5; D is unclear. The CDR3 is 13 amino acids. The germline V gene has CDR1 SGHVS and CDR2 FNYEAQ. Trimming removed 3 bases at V and 2 bases at J, with 7 bases between. The CDR3 region has the DNA TGTGCCAGCAGCTTGCCACCACAAGAGACCCAGTACTTC. This codes for CASSLPPQETQYF.

The rearrangement joins TRBV10-3 to TRBJ2-1; 7 bases line up with TRBD2. The CDR3 has 13 residues. Germline CDR1 and CDR2: ENHRY and SYGVKD. V was clipped by 10 bases and J by 9 bases; unmatched bases: 12. The DNA for the CDR3 is TGTGCCACCGAAGCGGGAATGGCCGGTGAGCAGTTCTTC. Translating gives CATEAGMAGEQFF.

This clonotype was detected a few times. The chain combines TRBV7-2 with TRBJ2-7; 10 bases fit TRBD1. The CDR3 runs to 17 residues. The V gene end was trimmed by 1 base and the J gene end by 2 bases; junction bases not matched to a gene: 8. Germline CDR1 SGHTA, CDR2 FQGNSA. CDR3 in DNA: TGTGCCAGCAGCTTAGTCCGTGGGACAGGGGACCCCTACGAGCAGTACTTC. It is translated as CASSLVRGTGDPYEQYF.

V and J are TRBV7-2 and TRBJ2-5, with D tentatively TRBD2 (6 bases). Deletions cut 1 base from V and 9 bases from J, with 18 bases between. There are 15 residues in the CDR3. CDR1 and CDR2 from the germline V gene are SGHTA and FQGNSA. CDR3 region: CASSLGGGNSLAQYF. In DNA, the CDR3 is TGTGCCAGCAGCTTAGGTGGCGGGAACTCATTGGCCCAGTACTTC.

This clonotype was seen a few times. The CDR3 DNA reads TGCAGTGCTAGCCAGATCAATCAGCCCCAGCATTTT. This gives the protein CSASQINQPQHF. The chain employs TRBV20-1 and TRBJ1-5; D is unclear. CDR1 is DFQATT and CDR2 is SNEGSKA in the germline V gene (reference sequence). Trimming cost V 3 bases and J 3 bases, with 6 bases left between them. The CDR3 is 12 residues long.

This clonotype was observed a few times. CDR3 sequence reads: CASSFGTNTEAFF. The CDR3 DNA is TGTGCCAGCAGCTTCGGAACGAACACTGAAGCTTTCTTT. The rearrangement joins TRBV7-2 to TRBJ1-1; D uncertain. CDR3 length equals 13 residues. Per germline, CDR1 SGHTA and CDR2 FQGNSA. V lost 3 bases and J lost 1, with 6 bases in between. The whole variable domain, filled in from reference TRBV7-2 and TRBJ1-1, reads GAGVSQSPSNKVTEKGKDVELRCDPISGHTALYWYRQSLGQGLEFLIYFQGNSAPDKSGLPSDRFSAERTGGSVSTLTIQRTQQEDSAVYLCASSFGTNTEAFFGQGTRLTVV.

This clonotype was detected only a few times. V gene TRBV28 combines with J gene TRBJ1-2; D ambiguous. Germline V gene lookup returns CDR1 MDHEN and CDR2 SYDVKM. The CDR3 spans 12 residues. The germline V and J ends were trimmed by 3 bases and 3 bases, with 5 bases remaining between them. CDR3 sequence (DNA): TGTGCCAGCAGTTTTCAGTACTATGGCTACACCTTC. Encoded protein: CASSFQYYGYTF.

This clonotype was seen a handful of times. V usage is TRBV3-1 and J usage is TRBJ2-1; D unclear. V was cut by 1 base and J by 0 bases, with 4 bases left in between. The CDR3 is 14 residues long. The germline gives CDR1 LGHDT, CDR2 YNNKEL (reference sequence). This CDR3 is CASSQAPSYNEQFF. The CDR3 nucleotides read TGTGCCAGCAGCCAAGCCCCCTCCTACAATGAGCAGTTCTTC.

V is TRBV18 and J is TRBJ1-1; a possible D gene is TRBD1 (5 bases). Between the trimmed V and J ends, which lost 3 bases and 1 base, there was a span of 12 bases. The CDR3 loop spans 15 amino acids. Germline CDR1 KGHSH, CDR2 LQKENI. The CDR3 bases are TGTGCCAGCTCACCTACACAGGCCTCGAACACTGAAGCTTTCTTT. Its protein is CASSPTQASNTEAFF.

The chain employs TRBV10-3 and TRBJ2-5, with TRBD2 as a possible D gene (6 bases). Trimming pared 5 bases from V and 2 bases from J, leaving 9 bases between. The CDR3 totals 13 residues. In germline, CDR1 is ENHRY, CDR2 SYGVKD. This CDR3 reads CAISILAQETQYF. In DNA, the CDR3 is TGTGCCATCAGTATCCTAGCGCAAGAGACCCAGTACTTC.

This clonotype was recorded at least ten times. The chain recombines TRBV4-2 with TRBJ2-1; the D gene is possibly TRBD2 (6 bases). The V gene lost 0 bases and the J gene lost 4 bases, with 16 bases spanning the gap. Germline assignment: CDR1 LGHNA and CDR2 YNFKEQ. The CDR3 has 17 amino acids. CDR3 sequence: CASSQEQRSGLYNEQFF. The CDR3 DNA reads TGTGCCAGCAGCCAAGAACAGAGGAGCGGGCTATACAATGAGCAGTTCTTC.

The V call is TRBV27, the J call TRBJ2-1; no clear D. Trimming removed 2 bases at V and 5 bases at J, with 7 bases between. The CDR3 loop spans 13 amino acids. Germline assignment: CDR1 MNHEY and CDR2 SMNVEV (reference sequence). For the CDR3, the DNA is TGTGCCAGCAGTTTAGCGGCAGACAATGAGCAGTTCTTC. Translated: CASSLAADNEQFF.

The V call is TRBV11-2, the J call TRBJ2-3, with 13 bases lining up with TRBD2. After removal of 8 bases from V and 8 bases from J, the junction contained 4 bases not matched to a gene. The length of the CDR3 is 13 residues. Germline V CDR1 and CDR2: SGHAT, FQNNGV. CDR3 amino acids: CASGLAGEVTQYF. The DNA for the CDR3 is TGTGCCAGCGGACTAGCGGGAGAAGTTACGCAGTATTTT.

This clonotype has only a few counts. The V gene is TRBV5-1, the J gene TRBJ1-1; D possibly corresponds to TRBD1 (6 bases). V shed 4 bases and J shed 4 bases, with 14 bases lying between them. CDR3 length: 14 residues. Germline loops: CDR1 SGHRS, CDR2 YFSETQ. The CDR3: CASSRDTGRTEAFF. The CDR3 DNA follows: TGCGCCAGCAGCAGAGATACAGGGCGCACTGAAGCTTTCTTT.

The chain has TRBV29-1 and TRBJ1-2; TRBD1 is a possible D gene (5 bases). From germline, CDR1 is SQVTM and CDR2 ANQGSEA. The CDR3 is 9 residues long. V lost 6 bases and J 14 bases, leaving 13 bases between the germline ends. The CDR3, as DNA: TGCAGCGTCGGCCGGGACTCGACCTTC. Its protein product is CSVGRDSTF.

This clonotype was seen a handful of times. The V gene is TRBV28, the J gene TRBJ2-1; D not certain. Germline CDR1 is MDHEN and CDR2 is SYDVKM. Trimming left V 8 bases short and J 8 bases short, with 7 bases between. This CDR3 spans 10 amino acids. CDR3 DNA sequence: TGTGCCAGCCAAGGGTATGAGCAGTTCTTC. This sequence encodes CASQGYEQFF.

The sample holds many counts of this clonotype. The rearrangement uses TRBV5-1 and TRBJ2-5; TRBD2 might be the D (5 bases). The germline CDR1 and CDR2 sequences are SGHRS and YFSETQ. The CDR3 is 15 residues long. V lost 5 bases, J lost 1 base, and 15 bases lay in between. CDR3 nucleotides: TGCGCCAGCAGTCGGTGGGAGAGAGGCCAAGAGACCCAGTACTTC. It codes for CASSRWERGQETQYF. Using reference TRBV5-1 and TRBJ2-5 for the parts outside the CDR3, the full variable domain is KAGVTQTPRYLIKTRGQQVTLSCSPISGHRSVSWYQQTPGQGLQFLFEYFSETQRNKGNFPGRFSGRQFSNSRSEMNVSTLELGDSALYLCASSRWERGQETQYFGPGTRLLVL.

In its sample, this clonotype was seen many times. V and J are TRBV12-5 and TRBJ2-7; the D gene is possibly TRBD1 (6 bases). Between the trimmed V and J ends, which lost 4 bases and 4 bases, there was a span of 8 bases. Germline CDR1 reads LGHNT; CDR2 reads FRNRAP. The CDR3 runs 12 residues. CDR3 DNA sequence: TGTGCTAGTGGTTCAACAGGGTACGAGCAGTACTTC. Translation gives CASGSTGYEQYF.

This clonotype was observed many times. This CDR3 reads CASSATGFGGYTF. CDR3 in DNA: TGTGCCAGCAGTGCGACAGGGTTCGGTGGCTACACCTTC. V and J are TRBV12-3 or TRBV12-4 and TRBJ1-2; 7 nucleotides align to TRBD1. Trimming cost V 5 bases and J 7 bases; bases outside gene matches: 7. The CDR3 runs 13 residues.

For this clonotype: Germline is not matched at one junction end, which may reflect a read error. The V gene is TRBV12-3 or TRBV12-4, the J gene TRBJ1-2; 7 bases fit TRBD1. The length of the CDR3 is 13 residues. Here the CDR3 reads CAGRAGTAYGYTF. The CDR3 DNA is TGTGCCGGCAGGGCGGGGACAGCCTATGGCTACACCTTC.

The V gene is TRBV7-2, the J gene TRBJ2-7; possibly TRBD1 for D (5 bases). Trimming stripped 5 bases from V and 2 bases from J, with 13 bases between. The CDR3 covers 14 residues. Germline V lookup: CDR1 SGHTA, CDR2 FQGNSA. The CDR3 here is CASSPRQGTYEQYF. The CDR3 bases are TGTGCCAGCAGCCCCCGGCAGGGCACCTACGAGCAGTACTTC.

This clonotype was seen ten or more times. The J gene is TRBJ2-2, the V gene TRBV20-1, with 7 bases identical to TRBD1. Germline V gene data show CDR1 as DFQATT and CDR2 as SNEGSKA (reference sequence). J lost 3 bases, V lost 1 base, and 2 bases had no gene match. There are 14 residues in the CDR3. The CDR3 loop reads CSARVQGDTGELFF. The CDR3 DNA is TGCAGTGCTAGAGTTCAGGGGGACACCGGGGAGCTGTTTTTT.